This T cell receptor (beta chain) was identified during a study of T cells after yellow fever vaccination. Notes on the study in general: Post-booster repertoires contained most primary-vaccination clones again (roughly 95% CD4, about 90% CD8). One caveat is that FACS-sorted repertoires could contain abundant clonotypes contaminating from the bulk population.

Comments on this clonotype: Its specificity is not known.

Template switching by 5'RACE produced TCR cDNA, adding a universal primer site and UMIs. TCRdb ran MiXCR on the 5' RACE reads and lists one entry per CDR3 protein. The sample lists around 340,000 distinct CDR3 sequences; roughly 8.7% were seen once. Sequenced here: PBMCs, sampled on the day of the first yellow fever vaccination. This TCR was recovered from a man between 18 and 29 years old who received the YFV17D yellow fever vaccine.

CDR3: CASGGTANQETQYF. For the CDR3, the DNA is TGTGCCAGCGGGGGGACAGCCAACCAAGAGACCCAGTACTTC. The gene calls are TRBV5-4 and TRBJ2-5; D possibly corresponds to TRBD1 (7 bases). Deletions cut 7 bases from V and 0 bases from J, with 13 bases between. CDR1 SGHNT and CDR2 YYREEE come from the germline V gene (reference sequence). The CDR3 has 14 residues.